A selection of T cell receptor beta chains follows, all from one sample in a study of long-term antiretroviral therapy in people with HIV. The protocol was immunoSEQ multiplex PCR, while the TCRdb copy is restricted to in-frame clones and leaves out a portion. The sample yields 20,000 to 25,000 clones, around nine tenths seen once. Specimen: unsorted PBMCs, collected 0.6 years after starting antiretroviral therapy. The receptors come from a man aged 55 to 70 with HIV. The CDR3 runs from the conserved cysteine through the conserved F or W. A D gene is named only where the DNA matches it firmly. Expanded clones get a size class; other rows say once, few or many, or leave the size out.

clone_size | j_call | v_call | cdr3_length | d_call | cdr3_aa | cdr3_nt
NA | TRBJ2-7 | TRBV10-1 | 16 | NA | CASSEVRDGSSYEQYF | TGCGCCAGCAGTGAGGTGCGGGACGGAAGCTCCTACGAGCAGTACTTC
NA | TRBJ2-7 | TRBV5-4 | 15 | TRBD1 | CASSLGQVPSYEQYF | TGTGCCAGCAGCTTAGGACAGGTCCCCTCCTACGAGCAGTACTTC
NA | TRBJ2-7 | TRBV5-1 | 16 | TRBD2 | CASSLATGTSKEGQYF | TGCGCCAGCAGCTTAGCGACCGGGACTAGCAAGGAGGGGCAGTACTTC
NA | TRBJ2-1 | TRBV6-5 | 14 | TRBD2 | CASSFGGAGDEQFF | TGTGCCAGCAGTTTCGGGGGGGCCGGGGATGAGCAGTTCTTC
NA | TRBJ2-1 | TRBV5-4 | 14 | TRBD2 | CASSLLAGNNEQFF | TGTGCCAGCAGCTTGCTAGCGGGAAACAATGAGCAGTTCTTC
NA | TRBJ1-1 | TRBV25-1 | 13 | NA | CASSGQQNTEAFF | TGTGCCAGCAGTGGACAGCAGAACACTGAAGCTTTCTTT
NA | TRBJ2-6 | TRBV10-2 | 15 | NA | CASITSFSGANVLTF | TGCGCCAGCATAACCTCCTTCTCTGGGGCCAACGTCCTGACTTTC
NA | TRBJ2-1 | TRBV7-2 | 16 | TRBD2 | CASSYPGTSVYNEQFF | TGTGCCAGCAGCTACCCCGGGACTAGCGTCTACAATGAGCAGTTCTTC
NA | TRBJ2-3 | TRBV13 | 14 | NA | CASSPTPPPDTQYF | TGTGCCAGCAGCCCGACCCCCCCTCCAGATACGCAGTATTTT
NA | TRBJ1-1 | TRBV28 | 15 | NA | CASRAEGGRVTEAFF | TGTGCCAGCAGGGCGGAGGGGGGGCGCGTCACTGAAGCTTTCTTT
NA | TRBJ2-1 | TRBV2 | 14 | NA | CASSEGRLIVEQFF | TGTGCCAGCAGTGAAGGTAGGCTAATCGTTGAGCAGTTCTTC
NA | TRBJ2-2 | TRBV6-5 | 15 | TRBD2 | CASSYMGGDTGELFF | TGTGCCAGCAGTTACATGGGGGGGGACACCGGGGAGCTGTTTTTT
NA | TRBJ2-6 | TRBV18 | 16 | TRBD1 | CASSRQGFSGANVLTF | TGTGCCAGCTCTCGACAGGGTTTCTCTGGGGCCAACGTCCTGACTTTC
NA | TRBJ2-5 | TRBV6-8 | 14 | NA | CASNTPRPKETQYF | TGTGCCAGCAATACACCGAGGCCGAAAGAGACCCAGTACTTC
NA | TRBJ1-2 | TRBV7-2 | 14 | TRBD1 | CASSLGTGHYGYTF | TGTGCCAGCAGCTTAGGGACAGGTCACTATGGCTACACCTTC
NA | TRBJ2-1 | TRBV5-6 | 14 | NA | CASSGVNSYNEQFF | TGTGCCAGTAGCGGTGTTAATTCCTACAATGAGCAGTTCTTC
NA | TRBJ2-2 | TRBV14 | 13 | NA | CASSQALDGELFF | TGTGCCAGCAGCCAAGCCCTGGACGGGGAGCTGTTTTTT
NA | TRBJ1-5 | TRBV18 | 14 | NA | CASSPDSDNQPQHF | TGTGCCAGCTCACCGGACAGTGACAATCAGCCCCAGCATTTT
NA | TRBJ2-7 | TRBV19 | 14 | NA | CASSREIETYEQYF | TGTGCCAGTAGTCGCGAAATTGAAACCTACGAGCAGTACTTC
NA | TRBJ1-1 | TRBV5-5 | 15 | NA | CASSLANPRNTEAFF | TGTGCCAGCAGCTTGGCCAACCCACGGAACACTGAAGCTTTCTTT
NA | TRBJ2-1 | TRBV10-1 | 14 | TRBD1 | CASSAVTGANEQFF | TGCGCCAGCAGTGCCGTGACAGGGGCGAATGAGCAGTTCTTC
once | TRBJ1-2 | TRBV5-4 | 13 | NA | CASSFRGQEGYTF | TGTGCCAGCAGCTTTCGAGGGCAGGAGGGCTACACCTTC
NA | TRBJ2-1 | TRBV4-2 | 17 | NA | CASSQEERRSSYNEQFF | TGTGCCAGCAGCCAAGAGGAACGGAGGAGCTCCTACAATGAGCAGTTCTTC
NA | TRBJ2-5 | TRBV7-2 | 11 | NA | CASSWQETQYF | TGTGCCAGCAGCTGGCAAGAGACCCAGTACTTC